What follows are 12 T cell receptor beta chains derived from one specimen sequenced in a study of blood T cell repertoires in COVID-19. Profiling relied on immunoSEQ multiplex PCR, and the TCRdb table lists in-frame clones only, not all of them. Seen here are under 100,000 clones, around 85% observed once, and the top ten hold roughly 25%. Material for sequencing was peripheral blood. Receptors originate from a man older than 75 with active or convalescent COVID-19.

This chain connects TRBV28 to TRBJ2-1, with TRBD2 identical over 11 bases. The CDR3 loop spans 15 amino acids. The trim removed 5 bases at V and 9 bases at J, leaving 9 bases unmatched. Germline V gene sequence: CDR1 MDHEN, CDR2 SYDVKM. DNA of the CDR3: TGTGCCAGCAGTAAAGCCGGGACTAGCGGCGGTGAGCAGTTCTTC. This sequence encodes CASSKAGTSGGEQFF.

This clone was counted only a few times. The rearrangement uses TRBV6-1 and TRBJ1-6; 8 bases align to TRBD1. Germline V lookup: CDR1 MNHNS, CDR2 SASEGT. The length of the CDR3 is 14 residues. J lost 7 bases, V lost 1 base, and 0 bases had no gene match. DNA of the CDR3: TGTGCCAGCAGTGAAGGGACAGGGAATTCACCCCTCCACTTT. Translated, it gives CASSEGTGNSPLHF.

This chain uses TRBV27 with TRBJ1-1, with D uncertain. Germline-derived CDR1 and CDR2 are MNHEY and SMNVEV (reference sequence). This CDR3 spans 13 amino acids. V lost 8 bases and J lost 0, with 10 bases in between. The DNA for the CDR3 is TGTGCCAGCCGAACAACAATGAACACTGAAGCTTTCTTT. Translation gives CASRTTMNTEAFF.

The CDR3 protein is CATSDPAGAGELFF. DNA for the CDR3: TGTGCCACCAGTGACCCCGCGGGGGCCGGGGAGCTGTTTTTT. The chain recombines TRBV24-1 with TRBJ2-2; TRBD2 aligns across 7 bases. V trimming: 4 bases; J trimming: 6 bases; junction bases outside the gene matches: 4. This CDR3 spans 14 amino acids. Germline loops: CDR1 KGHDR, CDR2 SFDVKD.

This rearrangement joins TRBV6-5 to TRBJ1-1, with a tentative D call TRBD1 (5 bases). Trimming removed 6 bases from V and 3 bases from J, with 14 bases in between. In germline, CDR1 is MNHEY, CDR2 SVGAGI. The CDR3 extends over 14 amino acids. The CDR3: CASSSLGGDTEAFF. CDR3 nucleotides: TGTGCCAGCAGCAGCCTTGGGGGGGACACTGAAGCTTTCTTT.

The CDR3 is CASSQDSNSYEQYF. The CDR3, as DNA: TGTGCCAGCAGCCAGGACAGTAACTCCTACGAGCAGTACTTC. The rearrangement joins TRBV7-3 to TRBJ2-7; a weak D match, TRBD1 (6 bases). This CDR3 comprises 14 residues. V was cut by 5 bases and J by 0 bases, with 11 bases left in between. Germline-derived CDR1 and CDR2 are SGHTA and FQGTGA. The full variable domain, rest sourced from reference TRBV7-3 and TRBJ2-7, is GAGVSQTPSNKVTEKGKYVELRCDPISGHTALYWYRQSLGQGPEFLIYFQGTGAADDSGLPNDRFFAVRPEGSVSTLKIQRTERGDSAVYLCASSQDSNSYEQYFGPGTRLTVT.

The chain links TRBV2 to TRBJ1-6; no clear D. V lost 8 bases and J lost 5, with 7 bases in between. The CDR3 is 12 residues long. Germline V gives CDR1 SNHLY, CDR2 FYNNEI. CDR3 amino acids: CASRQDNSPLHF. As DNA, the CDR3 is TGTGCCAGCCGACAAGATAATTCACCCCTCCACTTT.

There are a few counts of this clone. The chain has TRBV5-1 and TRBJ1-5; D possibly corresponds to TRBD1 (5 bases). The CDR3 is 13 amino acids. CDR1 SGHRS and CDR2 YFSETQ come from the germline V gene. Trimming shortened V by 3 bases and J by 5 bases, and 9 bases separated the two germline ends. Here the CDR3 DNA reads TGCGCCAGCAGCTCGACAGTGGATCAGCCCCAGCATTTT. It specifies CASSSTVDQPQHF.

This clone occurred many times. The genes are TRBV28 and TRBJ2-7, with D possibly being TRBD1 (5 bases). The V end was cut by 3 bases, the J end by 0 bases, with 12 bases between. Germline lookup yields CDR1 MDHEN and CDR2 SYDVKM. CDR3 length: 15 residues. CDR3 protein: CASSFVVDSSYEQYF. The CDR3 region has the DNA TGTGCCAGCAGTTTTGTGGTAGACAGCTCCTACGAGCAGTACTTC.

This chain connects TRBV18 to TRBJ1-6; TRBD1 might be the D (5 bases). V was trimmed by 2 bases and J by 5 bases, leaving 10 bases between them. This CDR3 is 15 amino acids long. Germline V lookup: CDR1 KGHSH, CDR2 LQKENI. CDR3 region: CASSPGTADNSPLHF. DNA of the CDR3: TGTGCCAGCTCACCAGGGACTGCTGATAATTCACCCCTCCACTTT.

The chain joins TRBV29-1 to TRBJ2-7; 11 bases are shared with TRBD1. CDR1 is SQVTM and CDR2 is ANQGSEA in the germline V gene. J gave up 5 bases and V 1 base, and 4 bases lay outside the gene matches. The CDR3 is made up of 14 amino acids. In nucleotides, the CDR3 is TGCAGCGTTGAAGCCCGGACAGGGGGCGACGAGCAGTACTTC. This codes for CSVEARTGGDEQYF.

A single count supports this clone. This chain uses TRBV7-2 with TRBJ2-1; D not certain. The CDR3 loop spans 12 amino acids. The germline gives CDR1 SGHTA, CDR2 FQGNSA. The germline V and J ends were trimmed by 3 bases and 3 bases, with 3 bases remaining between them. CDR3 bases: TGTGCCAGCAGCTTTCTCTACAATGAGCAGTTCTTC. This sequence encodes CASSFLYNEQFF.